Below are 5 T cell receptor beta chains sequenced from a single sample in a study of radiotherapy plus CTLA-4 blockade in lung cancer (dated by TCRdb to 2017 to 2018). Library preparation was by the immunoSEQ multiplex PCR assay. TCRdb obtained this table from immuneACCESS and retained in-frame rearrangements with V and J assigned. These tables miss some clones; where compared with another copy, unresolved V genes account for less than half of the shortfall, and the remainder is unexplained. The sample profile shows around 82,000 clones; around 86% of them were found once. Approximately 15% of the sample goes to the ten largest clones. The source was peripheral blood, collected from a patient treated with radiotherapy plus ipilimumab. The receptors come from a human donor with non-small cell lung cancer that progressed on radiotherapy plus ipilimumab.

The chain joins TRBV19 to TRBJ2-6; TRBD1 or TRBD2 may be the D gene (6 bases each). CDR1 LNHDA and CDR2 SQIVND come from the germline V gene (reference sequence). Trimming stripped 0 bases from V and 2 bases from J, with 14 bases between. This CDR3 has 18 residues. The CDR3 spells CASSIDGGTRTGANVLTF. The CDR3 bases are TGTGCCAGTAGTATAGATGGGGGGACAAGGACTGGGGCCAACGTCCTGACTTTC.

This clone was observed a single time. The chain joins TRBV7-2 to TRBJ2-1, with 7 bases fitting TRBD2. CDR1 is SGHTA and CDR2 is FQGNSA in the germline V gene. V lost 1 base, J lost 2 bases, and 8 bases stayed unmatched. CDR3 length equals 17 residues. The CDR3 DNA reads TGTGCCAGCAGCTTAGGAGCGGGAAGCGGCGCCTACAATGAGCAGTTCTTC. This translates into CASSLGAGSGAYNEQFF.

The genes are TRBV7-2 and TRBJ2-1; tentative D call: TRBD1 (5 bases). Germline V gives CDR1 SGHTA, CDR2 FQGNSA. The CDR3 is 13 residues long. V lost 5 bases and J 6 bases, leaving 11 bases between the germline ends. CDR3 in amino acids: CASSLPRGNEQFF. As DNA, the CDR3 is TGTGCCAGCAGCCTCCCTAGGGGCAATGAGCAGTTCTTC.

This clone was seen only once. The chain links TRBV5-1 to TRBJ2-2, with TRBD2 as a possible D gene (6 bases). V lost 2 bases, J lost 1 base, and 9 bases lay in between. The CDR3 contains 15 residues. Germline V gene data show CDR1 as SGHRS and CDR2 as YFSETQ. For the CDR3, the DNA is TGCGCCAGCAGCTTTGCGGGGCAGAACACCGGGGAGCTGTTTTTT. Its protein is CASSFAGQNTGELFF.

In its sample, this clone was seen once. V gene TRBV30 combines with J gene TRBJ1-5; a possible D gene is TRBD1 (6 bases). CDR1 is GTSNPN, CDR2 SVGIG, per germline (reference sequence). Trimming shortened V by 0 bases and J by 2 bases, and 11 bases separated the two germline ends. This CDR3 is built from 15 residues. The CDR3 region is CAWSVGGLGNQPQHF. CDR3 bases: TGTGCCTGGAGTGTCGGGGGGCTCGGCAATCAGCCCCAGCATTTT.